This T cell receptor beta chain was observed in a study of T cell responses to AZD1222 COVID-19 vaccine. Deletions cut 6 bases from V and 4 bases from J, with 15 bases between. This CDR3 is built from 14 residues. From germline, CDR1 is MNHEY and CDR2 SVGAGI. Sequencing was performed with immunoSEQ multiplex PCR; in TCRdb, only in-frame clones are kept and a portion is missing. The data show 150,000 to 200,000 clones, roughly 94% seen once. This material consisted of peripheral blood, taken on day 0 of AZD1222 vaccination. The receptor's source is an adult in good health. V and J are TRBV6-5 and TRBJ1-2; D is perhaps TRBD1 (6 bases). The CDR3 coding sequence is TGTGCCAGCAGGCCCACAGGGACCGGCTATGGCTACACCTTC. This sequence encodes CASRPTGTGYGYTF.